Below, one T cell receptor beta chain is given with its context. Its matching antigen is unknown. The junction and the germline gene differ at one end; a read error may be behind it. These data originate in a study of cytomegalovirus exposure and HLA in healthy donors. The CDR3 sequence is 16 residues long. Germline V lookup: CDR1 SEHNR, CDR2 FQNEAQ (reference sequence). Researchers ran the PCR with 60 Vbeta and 13 Jbeta primers. Produced via immunoSEQ multiplex PCR; TCRdb's table is partial and in-frame only. Here the sample spans some 150,000 clones, about 70% being singletons. Overall study findings and caveats: According to an earlier analysis, most TCR beta V segments yielded productive rearrangements about 87% or about 30% of the time. An apparent linkage of common viral pathogens to several of the most significant clusters emerged in a later analysis. Three of the chains that were CMV-associated were confirmed in vitro to be specific for CMV antigens. Per published accounts, TCR beta sequences correctly predicted the HLA-A and HLA-B alleles of most subjects.

The sequencing sample was made of PBMCs. The origin of this receptor is a woman in her forties in good health and CMV-seronegative. This chain connects TRBV7-9 to TRBJ2-1, with D possibly TRBD2 on 7 matching bases. Here the CDR3 reads CSSSPGPGGSYNEQFF. In DNA, the CDR3 is TGTTCCAGCAGCCCCGGCCCGGGGGGCTCTTACAATGAGCAGTTCTTC.